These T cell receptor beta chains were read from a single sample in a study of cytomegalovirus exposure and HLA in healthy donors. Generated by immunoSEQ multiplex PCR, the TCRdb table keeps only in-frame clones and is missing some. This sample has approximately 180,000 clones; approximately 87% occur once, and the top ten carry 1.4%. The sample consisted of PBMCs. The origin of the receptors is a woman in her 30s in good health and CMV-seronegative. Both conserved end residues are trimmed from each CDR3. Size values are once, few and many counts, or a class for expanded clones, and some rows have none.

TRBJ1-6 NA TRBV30 AWSLKRTGGNSPLH
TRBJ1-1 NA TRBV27 ASSPGTGGTEAF
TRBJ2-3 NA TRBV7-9 ASSPPAGAGTDTQY
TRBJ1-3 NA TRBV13 ASSLRGNTIY
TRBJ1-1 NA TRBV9 ASSEEPTMNTEAF
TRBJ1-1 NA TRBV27 ASSLAGRGTEAF
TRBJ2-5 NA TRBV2 ASSGGLQETQY
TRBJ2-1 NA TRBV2 ASSLGLRLVQF
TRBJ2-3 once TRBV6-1 ASSEAIGGNTDTQY
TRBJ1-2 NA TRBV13 ASSLEQGPGYT
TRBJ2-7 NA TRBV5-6 ASRIQSTGEQY
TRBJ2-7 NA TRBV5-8 ASSHPGGLREQY
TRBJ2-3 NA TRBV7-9 ASSLRGLAGVEQY
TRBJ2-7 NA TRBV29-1 SVLLGWKQGYEQY
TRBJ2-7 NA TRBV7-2 ASSLVLRAQQY
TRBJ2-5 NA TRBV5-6 ASSLAETQY
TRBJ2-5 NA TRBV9 ASSVRSGGAFETQY
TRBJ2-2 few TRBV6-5 ASSYAGGELTGELF
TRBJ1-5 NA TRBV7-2 ASSLRGNNQPQH
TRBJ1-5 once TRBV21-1 ASPLSRERSGNQPQH
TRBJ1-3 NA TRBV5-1 ASSLEQGRDTIY
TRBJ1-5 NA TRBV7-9 ASSQMDTNQPQH
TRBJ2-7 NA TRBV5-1 ASSWGTDTYEQY
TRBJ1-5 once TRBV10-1 ASSESRGFFNQPQH
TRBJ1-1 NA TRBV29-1 SVAAGMNTEAF
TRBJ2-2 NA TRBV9 ASSVGGDSTLRELF
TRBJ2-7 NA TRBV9 ASSVAGTGTYEQY
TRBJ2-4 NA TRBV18 ASSPPGLAKNIQY
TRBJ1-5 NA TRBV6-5 ASRILGGPQH